This TCR beta chain was recorded in a study of OX40 agonist ivuxolimab in advanced cancers. Study-wide background: Patients were treated with ivuxolimab, an agonistic anti-OX40 (CD134) antibody. Overall study results and limits: Low normalized T-cell clonal expansion was also seen in some nonresponders. Partial responders receiving 0.1-3.0 mg/kg showed among the lowest clonal expansion.

With respect to this clone: What it recognizes is unknown.

Produced via immunoSEQ multiplex PCR; TCRdb's table is partial and in-frame only. The sample yields over 85,000 clones, approximately 90% seen once. Deletions cut 4 bases from V and 0 bases from J, with 11 bases between. CDR1 and CDR2 from the germline V gene are SGDLS and YYNGEE. This CDR3 contains 15 residues. With baseline, cycle 4 day 1, and cycle 7 day 1 as timepoints, blood was sampled. Specimen: CD4+ or CD8+ T cells sorted from blood, collected in a trial of the OX40 agonist ivuxolimab. The J gene is TRBJ1-5, the V gene TRBV9; no firm D call. The sequence was collected from an adult with an advanced solid tumor such as melanoma, head and neck, liver or kidney cancer. The CDR3 loop is CASSLQPDSNQPQHF. The CDR3 coding sequence is TGTGCCAGCAGCTTACAGCCGGATAGCAATCAGCCCCAGCATTTT. Together with reference TRBV9 and TRBJ1-5, the CDR3 gives the full variable domain: DSGVTQTPKHLITATGQRVTLRCSPRSGDLSVYWYQQSLDQGLQFLIQYYNGEERAKGNILERFSAQQFPDLHSELNLSSLELGDSALYFCASSLQPDSNQPQHFGDGTRLSIL.